This entry is about one T cell receptor beta chain. What it recognizes is unknown. This sample includes further DNA sequences coding for the same CDR3. The source of the sample is a study of T cell responses to AZD1222 COVID-19 vaccine. Study outcomes and limitations: After two AZD1222 doses, spike-specific TCR breadth and depth rose versus day 0. Baseline seropositives among AZD1222 recipients totaled only six or seven. Repertoires were sampled only after the peak T cell response. With dominance at 160-218 and 743-854, vaccine-associated CD4 TCRs spanned spike.

This CDR3 contains 14 residues. V was pared by 2 bases and J by 5 bases, with 11 bases between. Germline CDR1 is KGHDR and CDR2 is SFDVKD. Generated by immunoSEQ multiplex PCR, the TCRdb table keeps only in-frame clones and is missing some. Of around 130,000 clones in the sample, about 93% are singletons; the top ten hold more than 0.7%. The source of this sequence is an adult in good health. The input for sequencing was peripheral blood, taken on day 0 of AZD1222 vaccination. J is TRBJ1-2 and V is TRBV24-1; D is possibly TRBD1 (5 bases). CDR3 amino acids: CATSDSGRTYGYTF. The DNA for the CDR3 is TGTGCCACCAGTGATTCGGGACGTACTTATGGCTACACCTTC.